The present T cell receptor beta chain was sequenced within a study of identical twins. This clonotype was counted ten times or more. This CDR3 is built from 15 residues. Per the germline V gene, CDR1 is LGHDT and CDR2 is YNNKEL (reference sequence). The V segment lost 2 bases and the J segment 1 base; nucleotides outside the gene matches: 2. Unique molecular identifiers were present on cDNA, and template switching added a universal primer site. TCRdb recomputed calls from the 5' RACE reads with MiXCR, one row per CDR3 protein. Counted here are around 1.7 million distinct CDR3 sequences, around 33% occurring once; the ten biggest clones make up about 0.3%.

The source of this sequence is a newborn girl in good health. This chain joins TRBV3-1 and TRBJ1-5, with 7 bases that match TRBD1. Input material: cord blood. CDR3 DNA: TGTGCCAGCAGCCAACGACAGGGAAGCAATCAGCCCCAGCATTTT. Protein sequence: CASSQRQGSNQPQHF. Full variable domain (rest looked up from reference TRBV3-1 and TRBJ1-5): DTAVSQTPKYLVTQMGNDKSIKCEQNLGHDTMYWYKQDSKKFLKIMFSYNNKELIINETVPNRFSPKSPDKAHLNLHINSLELGDSAVYFCASSQRQGSNQPQHFGDGTRLSIL.